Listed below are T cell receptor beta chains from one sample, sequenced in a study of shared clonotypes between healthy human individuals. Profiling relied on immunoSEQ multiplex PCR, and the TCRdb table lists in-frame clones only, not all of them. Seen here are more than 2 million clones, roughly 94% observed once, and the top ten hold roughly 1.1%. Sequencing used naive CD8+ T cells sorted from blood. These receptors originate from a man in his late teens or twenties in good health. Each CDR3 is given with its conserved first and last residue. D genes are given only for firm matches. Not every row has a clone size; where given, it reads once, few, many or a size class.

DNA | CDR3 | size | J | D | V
TGTGCCAGCAGCTTAGCAGGGAGGCAGTTCTTC | CASSLAGRQFF | - | TRBJ2-1 | - | TRBV11-2
TGTGCCTCCTCGGGGAGGGGGCATCAGCCCCAGCATTTT | CASSGRGHQPQHF | few | TRBJ1-5 | TRBD1 | TRBV19
TGCGCCAGCAGTGAACTACGAGCCGGGGAGCTGTTTTTT | CASSELRAGELFF | - | TRBJ2-2 | - | TRBV10-1
TGTGCCATCACTGGTGGCCCCCAGACCGGGTTGGAGCTGTTTTTT | CAITGGPQTGLELFF | - | TRBJ2-2 | - | TRBV10-3
TGCGCCAGCAGTCAGGGGAGGTTGAGCTCACCCCTCCACTTT | CASSQGRLSSPLHF | - | TRBJ1-6 | - | TRBV23-1
TGTGCCAGCAGCCCTCCGGGACTAGCCGGGTACAATGAGCAGTTCTTC | CASSPPGLAGYNEQFF | - | TRBJ2-1 | TRBD2 | TRBV13
TGTGCCATCAGTGGGGAAGATACGCAGTATTTT | CAISGEDTQYF | - | TRBJ2-3 | - | TRBV10-3
TGCGCCAGCAGCTTGCGGGACTTAAGCTCCTACGAGCAGTACTTC | CASSLRDLSSYEQYF | - | TRBJ2-7 | - | TRBV5-1
TGTGCCAGCAGCCAATGGGGACCCAAGAGTAAGACCCAGTACTTC | CASSQWGPKSKTQYF | - | TRBJ2-5 | - | TRBV14
TGTGCCAGCAGCGCAACGAATGAAAAACTGTTTTTT | CASSATNEKLFF | - | TRBJ1-4 | - | TRBV11-2
TGTGCCAGCAGTTGGTCAGAAGATATGAACACTGAAGCTTTCTTT | CASSWSEDMNTEAFF | - | TRBJ1-1 | - | TRBV6-5
TGCGCCAGCAGTTCCGACGGGCCGGGGTACTATGGCTACACCTTC | CASSSDGPGYYGYTF | - | TRBJ1-2 | - | TRBV10-2
TGTGCCAGCAGCGCCTGGCTAGGGGCTGGGACCGGGGAGCTGTTTTTT | CASSAWLGAGTGELFF | - | TRBJ2-2 | - | TRBV9